The 10 T cell receptor beta chains given below trace back to one sample, sequenced in a study of monozygotic twins with inflammatory bowel disease. TCRdb reprocessed the 5' RACE reads and stores each CDR3 protein as one record, lacking DNA. The table for this sample gives under 350,000 distinct CDR3 sequences. Sequencing was performed on blood. All receptors derive from a human donor with ulcerative colitis or Crohn's disease, or a healthy co-twin of an affected twin (not recorded which).

The J gene is TRBJ1-1, the V gene TRBV6-2 or TRBV6-3. From germline, CDR1 is MNHEY and CDR2 SVGEGT. This CDR3 is built from 17 residues. This CDR3 reads CASTPEPAGVMNTEAFF.

This chain links TRBV20-1 with TRBJ1-2; TCRdb reports TRBD1, a call that lacks DNA to check it against. This CDR3 comprises 16 residues. Germline-derived CDR1 and CDR2 are DFQATT and SNEGSKA (reference sequence). The CDR3 loop is CSAGNPGQGAGYGYTF.

The chain couples TRBV14 to TRBJ2-2. The CDR3 spans 14 residues. In germline, CDR1 is SGHDN, CDR2 FVKESK. Here the CDR3 reads CASSQAYQTGELFF.

This chain links TRBV7-9 with TRBJ2-5. Germline CDR1 and CDR2: SEHNR and FQNEAQ (reference sequence). The CDR3 totals 15 residues. The CDR3 reads CASSLWSSLQETQYF.

The rearrangement joins TRBV7-2 to TRBJ1-2; TCRdb's D gene call, TRBD1, goes unchecked for lack of DNA. The CDR3 consists of 15 residues. Germline V lookup: CDR1 SGHTA, CDR2 FQGNSA. This CDR3 is CASSIYAGQSESYTF.

V is TRBV12-3 or TRBV12-4 and J is TRBJ2-7; absent DNA, TCRdb's TRBD1 call cannot be checked. This CDR3 has 13 residues. The CDR3 spells CASSWDREYEQYF.

The chain couples TRBV4-3 to TRBJ2-2; with no DNA, the TCRdb D assignment of TRBD1 cannot be verified. Germline V gene data show CDR1 as LGHNA and CDR2 as YSLEER. This CDR3 spans 16 amino acids. The chain's CDR3 is CASSQGGRRATGELFF.

The chain's CDR3 is CASSLSPMNSPLHF. The chain has TRBV7-3 and TRBJ1-6. CDR1 and CDR2 from the germline V gene are SGHTA and FQGTGA. This CDR3 spans 14 amino acids.

This rearrangement joins TRBV5-1 to TRBJ1-4; the D gene TCRdb calls, TRBD1, cannot be checked with no DNA. This CDR3 has 14 residues. From germline, CDR1 is SGHRS and CDR2 YFSETQ. CDR3 sequence reads: CASRQDRRGEKLFF.

This chain uses TRBV5-1 with TRBJ2-1. This CDR3 region has 14 residues. Germline-derived CDR1 and CDR2 are SGHRS and YFSETQ. This CDR3 is CASSLSQLNNEQFF.